This T cell receptor (beta chain) was recovered during a study of sequential checkpoint blockade in melanoma (dated by TCRdb to between 2017 and 2020). As for the study more broadly: Patients were assigned by 1:1 randomization to either first-line nivolumab followed by ipilimumab (arm A) or ipilimumab followed by nivolumab (arm B). Both trial sequences were followed by maintenance nivolumab. Findings and caveats that apply to the study as a whole: The model for predicting response that combines TCR metrics with mutation burden needs to be validated in larger, independent patient cohorts.

The treatment or condition label, as the study defines it: randomized to nivolumab then ipilimumab (arm A) or the reverse (arm B). No trial patient had received prior DNA-damaging chemotherapy. Thawed PBMCs were sorted on a FACS Aria II flow cytometer to isolate live CD3+CD8+ cells negative for CD19 and CD56. CheckMate 064, a randomized, open-label phase II trial of sequential checkpoint blockade, was the source of the samples, all of which came from patients with melanoma. Peripheral blood mononuclear cells were collected by leukapheresis, purified using Ficoll-Paque, and frozen in human serum containing roughly 9.4% DMSO. Right after sorting, the blood CD3+CD8+ cells were verified to be >98% pure, and DNA extraction followed. On this clone: Its target antigen remains unknown. At one of its ends the junction is not consistent with the germline gene, which may arise from a read error. The same CDR3 can be traced to other DNA sequences in this sample.

The immunoSEQ Assay was used to immunosequence TCRbeta CDR3 regions from genomic DNA. Prior to high-throughput sequencing, genomic DNA was amplified by bias-controlled multiplex PCR. The source study handled its data this way. To quantify the absolute abundance of each unique TCRbeta CDR3 region, the sequences were collapsed and filtered. Clonality, defined as 1 minus Pielou's evenness, was calculated using only productive rearrangements. Clones with significantly greater frequencies in on-treatment versus baseline samples were identified using a previously published method. TCRdb limited this immuneACCESS table to in-frame rearrangements with V and J called. A share of clones is missing; checked studies link under half to unresolved V genes, and the rest is unexplained. V and J calls and clone size follow that table, whereas D and trimming were derived from the DNA. The table for this sample lists more than 9,000 clones; 76% of them were counted only once. Jointly, the top ten make up roughly 53% of the sample.

According to the germline V gene, CDR1 reads SGHDT and CDR2 reads YYEEEE. The CDR3, from cysteine to phenylalanine, totals 15 residues. The only DNA kept is the CDR3, 45 bases in frame from the first base. This receptor was obtained from a human donor with melanoma. This chain joins TRBV5-6 to TRBJ1-1; 10 bases in the middle match TRBD1. The material sequenced was CD8+ T cells sorted from blood (inferred from file names), taken from a patient given nivolumab and ipilimumab in sequence. The CDR3 in this case is CASSQPGTGVTEAFF. At the DNA level, the sequence is TGTGCCAGCAGCCAACCCGGGACAGGGGTCACTGAAGCCTTCTTT. The full variable domain, with segments outside the CDR3 supplied by the reference TRBV5-6 and TRBJ1-1 proteins, appears as DAGVTQSPTHLIKTRGQQVTLRCSPKSGHDTVSWYQQALGQGPQFIFQYYEEEERQRGNFPDRFSGHQFPNYSSELNVNALLLGDSALYLCASSQPGTGVTEAFFGQGTRLTVV.